The source of this T cell receptor (beta chain) is a study of T cell responses to AZD1222 COVID-19 vaccine. Germline CDR1 MGHDK, CDR2 SYGVNS. This CDR3 is 15 amino acids long. V was clipped by 0 bases and J by 2 bases, with 11 bases between them. Generated by immunoSEQ multiplex PCR, the TCRdb table keeps only in-frame clones and is missing some. The sample holds about 60,000 clones, over 80% seen once. The sequence came from an adult in good health. This sequence joins TRBV25-1 and TRBJ2-7, with D tentatively TRBD1 (5 bases). The input for sequencing was peripheral blood, taken on day 0 of AZD1222 vaccination. CDR3 nucleotide sequence: TGTGCCAGCAGTGAATATGGGGCCAGCCCCTACGAGCAGTACTTC. It is translated as CASSEYGASPYEQYF.